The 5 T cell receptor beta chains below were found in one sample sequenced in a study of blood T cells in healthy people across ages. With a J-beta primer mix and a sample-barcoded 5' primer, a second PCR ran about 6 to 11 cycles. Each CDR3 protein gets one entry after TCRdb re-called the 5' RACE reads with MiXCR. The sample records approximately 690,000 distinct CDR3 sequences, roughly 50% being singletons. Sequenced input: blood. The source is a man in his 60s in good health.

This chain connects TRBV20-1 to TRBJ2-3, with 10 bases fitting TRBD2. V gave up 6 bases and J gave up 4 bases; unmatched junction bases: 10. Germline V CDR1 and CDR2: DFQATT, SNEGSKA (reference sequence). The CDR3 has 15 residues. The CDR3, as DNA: TGCAGTGCCCGCCTAAGCGGGGGGGGCGCAGATACGCAGTATTTT. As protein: CSARLSGGGADTQYF.

The chain's CDR3 is CASRRGGEVYGYTF. CDR3 DNA: TGCGCCAGCCGAAGGGGGGGCGAAGTCTATGGCTACACCTTC. The rearrangement joins TRBV5-1 to TRBJ1-2, with D possibly being TRBD1 (6 bases). V was cut by 7 bases and J by 4 bases, with 17 bases left in between. Germline values: CDR1 SGHRS, CDR2 YFSETQ. This CDR3 has 14 residues.

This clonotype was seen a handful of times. The CDR3 loop reads CASSQEGGGQGETQYF. The CDR3 DNA reads TGTGCCAGCAGCCAAGAAGGGGGGGGGCAGGGGGAGACCCAGTACTTC. This rearrangement joins TRBV4-2 to TRBJ2-5; possible D gene TRBD2, 7 bases. Germline-derived CDR1 and CDR2 are LGHNA and YNFKEQ. The CDR3 totals 16 residues. The V end was cut by 0 bases, the J end by 5 bases, with 16 bases between.

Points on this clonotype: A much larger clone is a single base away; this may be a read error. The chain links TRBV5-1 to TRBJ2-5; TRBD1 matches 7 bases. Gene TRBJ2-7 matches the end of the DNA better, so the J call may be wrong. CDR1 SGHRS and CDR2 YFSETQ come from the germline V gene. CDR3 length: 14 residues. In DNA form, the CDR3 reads TGCGCCAGCAGCTTGGGGGACAGCCCCTACGAGCAGTACTTC. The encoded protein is CASSLGDSPYEQYF.

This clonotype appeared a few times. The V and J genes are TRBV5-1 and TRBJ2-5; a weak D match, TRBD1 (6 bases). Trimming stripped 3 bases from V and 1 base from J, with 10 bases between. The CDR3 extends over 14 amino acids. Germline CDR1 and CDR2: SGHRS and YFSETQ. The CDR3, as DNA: TGCGCCAGCAGCTCTCTGACAGGCCAAGAGACCCAGTACTTC. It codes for CASSSLTGQETQYF.